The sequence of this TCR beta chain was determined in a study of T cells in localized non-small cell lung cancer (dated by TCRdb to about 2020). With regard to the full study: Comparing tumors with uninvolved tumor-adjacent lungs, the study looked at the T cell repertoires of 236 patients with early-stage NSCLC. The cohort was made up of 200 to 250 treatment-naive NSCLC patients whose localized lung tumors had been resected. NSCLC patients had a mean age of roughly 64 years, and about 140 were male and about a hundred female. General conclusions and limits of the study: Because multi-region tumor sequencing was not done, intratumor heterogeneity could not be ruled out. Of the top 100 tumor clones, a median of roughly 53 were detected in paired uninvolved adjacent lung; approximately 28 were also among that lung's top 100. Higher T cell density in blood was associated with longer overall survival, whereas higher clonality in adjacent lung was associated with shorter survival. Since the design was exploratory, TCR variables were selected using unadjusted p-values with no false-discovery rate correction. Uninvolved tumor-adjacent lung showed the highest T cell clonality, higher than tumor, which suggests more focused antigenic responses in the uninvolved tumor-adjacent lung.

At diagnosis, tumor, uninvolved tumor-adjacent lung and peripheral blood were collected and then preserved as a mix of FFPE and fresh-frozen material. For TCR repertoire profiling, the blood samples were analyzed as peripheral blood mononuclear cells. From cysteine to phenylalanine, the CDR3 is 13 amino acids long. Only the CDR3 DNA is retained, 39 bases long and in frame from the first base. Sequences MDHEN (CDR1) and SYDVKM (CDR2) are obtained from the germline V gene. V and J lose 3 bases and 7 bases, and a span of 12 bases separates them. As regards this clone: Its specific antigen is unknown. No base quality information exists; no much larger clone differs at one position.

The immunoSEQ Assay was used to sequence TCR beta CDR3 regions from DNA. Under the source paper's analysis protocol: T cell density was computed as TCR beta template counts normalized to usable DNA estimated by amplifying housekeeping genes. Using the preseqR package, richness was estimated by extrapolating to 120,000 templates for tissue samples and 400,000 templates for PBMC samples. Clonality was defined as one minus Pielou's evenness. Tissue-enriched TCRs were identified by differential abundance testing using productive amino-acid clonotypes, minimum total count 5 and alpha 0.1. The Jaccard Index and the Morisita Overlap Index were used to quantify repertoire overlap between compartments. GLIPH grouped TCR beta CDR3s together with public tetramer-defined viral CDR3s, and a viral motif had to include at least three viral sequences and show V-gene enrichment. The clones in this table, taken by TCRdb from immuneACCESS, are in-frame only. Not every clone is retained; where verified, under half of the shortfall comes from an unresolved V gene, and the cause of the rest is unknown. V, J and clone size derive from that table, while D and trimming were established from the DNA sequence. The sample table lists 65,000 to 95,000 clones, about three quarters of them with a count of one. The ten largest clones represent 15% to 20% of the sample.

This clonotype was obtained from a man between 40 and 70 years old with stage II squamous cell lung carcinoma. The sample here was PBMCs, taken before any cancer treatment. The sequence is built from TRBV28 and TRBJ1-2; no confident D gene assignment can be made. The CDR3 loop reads CASSLVTYPGYTF. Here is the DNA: TGTGCCAGCAGTTTGGTAACCTACCCTGGCTACACCTTC.